This T cell receptor beta chain was sequenced in a study of T cell responses to AZD1222 COVID-19 vaccine. Profiling relied on immunoSEQ multiplex PCR, and the TCRdb table lists in-frame clones only, not all of them. The sample yields 100,000 to 150,000 clones, 90% seen once. The receptor comes from an adult in good health. The sample was peripheral blood, taken on day 0 of AZD1222 vaccination.

The CDR3 DNA is TGTGCCAGCAGCCCCCGGACAGGGTTTTCACCCCTCCACTTT. Amino acids: CASSPRTGFSPLHF. The rearrangement uses TRBV7-2 and TRBJ1-6, with TRBD1 matching over 8 bases. This CDR3 contains 14 residues. Germline CDR1 and CDR2: SGHTA and FQGNSA. The J segment lost 9 bases and the V segment lost 5 bases, leaving 6 bases of the junction unmatched.